This T cell receptor beta chain was captured by sequencing in a study of blood T cell repertoires in COVID-19. Germline CDR1 and CDR2: SGHRS and YFSETQ. The ends lost 4 bases at V and 0 bases at J; junction bases unmatched: 7. The CDR3 loop spans 15 amino acids. This clone was seen only once. In the study's own analysis: Amplification with reference gene primers provided the estimates of nucleated cell counts. Method: immunoSEQ multiplex PCR; TCRdb's copy keeps in-frame clones and lacks some. V and J calls and clone size come straight from that table; D and trimming were deduced from the DNA. The table includes some 270,000 clones, roughly 90% detected once.

This sequence was found in a middle-aged man with acute or convalescent COVID-19. Sequencing was carried out using peripheral blood. V usage is TRBV5-1 and J usage is TRBJ2-7; 7 bases agree with TRBD1. In DNA form, the CDR3 reads TGCGCCAGCAGCCAACAGGGGCCCGTCTCCTACGAGCAGTACTTC. Protein sequence: CASSQQGPVSYEQYF.